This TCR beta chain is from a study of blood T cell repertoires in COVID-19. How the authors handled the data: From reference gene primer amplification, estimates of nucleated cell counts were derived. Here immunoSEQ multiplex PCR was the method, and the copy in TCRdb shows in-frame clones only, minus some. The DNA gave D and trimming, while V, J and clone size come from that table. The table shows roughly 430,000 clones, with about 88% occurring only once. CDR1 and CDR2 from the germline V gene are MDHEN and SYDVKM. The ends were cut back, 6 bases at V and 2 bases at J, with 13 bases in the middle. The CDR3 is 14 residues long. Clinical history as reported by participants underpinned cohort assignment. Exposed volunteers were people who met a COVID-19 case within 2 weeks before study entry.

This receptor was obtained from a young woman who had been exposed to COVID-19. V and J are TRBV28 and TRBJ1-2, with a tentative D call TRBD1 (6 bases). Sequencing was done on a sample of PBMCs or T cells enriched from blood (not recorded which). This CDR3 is CASSTGGANYGYTF. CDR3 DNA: TGTGCCAGCAGCACCGGGGGGGCCAACTATGGCTACACCTTC.